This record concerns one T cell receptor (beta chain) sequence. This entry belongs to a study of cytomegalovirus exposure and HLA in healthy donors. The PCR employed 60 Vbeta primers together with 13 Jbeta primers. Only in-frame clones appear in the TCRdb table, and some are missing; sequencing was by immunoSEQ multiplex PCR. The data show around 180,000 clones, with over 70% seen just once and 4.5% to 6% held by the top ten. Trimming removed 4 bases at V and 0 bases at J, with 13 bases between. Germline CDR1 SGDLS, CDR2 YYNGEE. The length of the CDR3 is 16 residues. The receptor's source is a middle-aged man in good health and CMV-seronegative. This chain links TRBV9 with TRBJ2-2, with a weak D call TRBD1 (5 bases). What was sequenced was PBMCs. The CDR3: CASSMTANANTGELFF. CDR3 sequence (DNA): TGTGCCAGCAGCATGACAGCTAACGCGAACACCGGGGAGCTGTTTTTT.